The next 4 T cell receptor beta chains were all read from a single sample in a study of T cells in Graves' hyperthyroidism and ophthalmopathy. There were TCR beta CDR3 regions amplified from RNA transcripts. First-round RT-PCR of the TCR CDR3 relied on the HTBI primer set. TCRdb used MiXCR to reprocess the multiplex PCR reads, holding one entry per CDR3 protein. The sample holds hundreds of thousands of distinct CDR3 sequences; approximately 14% are singletons and the top ten take roughly 10%. The specimen sequenced was blood. The receptors shown here come from a woman aged 18-29 years with Graves' hyperthyroidism.

This clonotype was seen ten or more times. The chain joins TRBV7-9 to TRBJ2-3; tentatively, D is TRBD1 (5 bases). The CDR3 is 14 residues long. CDR1 SEHNR and CDR2 FQNEAQ come from the germline V gene (reference sequence). Trimming left V 3 bases short and J 2 bases short, with 9 bases between. For the CDR3, the DNA is TGTGCCAGCAGCTTCAGGACACTCACAGATACGCAGTATTTT. Its translation: CASSFRTLTDTQYF.

This clonotype was detected a few times. The chain combines TRBV9 with TRBJ1-3; perhaps TRBD1 as D (5 bases). The germline V gene has CDR1 SGDLS and CDR2 YYNGEE. CDR3 length: 17 residues. Trimming left V 0 bases short and J 4 bases short, with 17 bases between. The CDR3 DNA reads as TGTGCCAGCAGCGTAGCCGCCACAGGATCGCCCGGAAACACCATATATTTT. It encodes CASSVAATGSPGNTIYF.

In this sample, this clonotype turned up many times. The J gene is TRBJ1-1, the V gene TRBV7-3; 9 bases agree with TRBD1. After removal of 5 bases from V and 11 bases from J, the junction contained 9 bases not matched to a gene. The length of the CDR3 is 13 residues. Looked up from germline, CDR1 is SGHTA and CDR2 is FQGTGA. The CDR3 here is CASSDPGTGMAFF. Written as DNA, the CDR3 is TGTGCCAGCAGCGACCCCGGGACAGGGATGGCTTTCTTT.

This clonotype showed up just once. The chain carries TRBV4-1 and TRBJ2-7; D is unresolved. Trimming pared 0 bases from V and 7 bases from J, leaving 16 bases between. Germline V gene data show CDR1 as MGHRA and CDR2 as YSYEKL. CDR3 length: 15 amino acids. CDR3 bases: TGCGCCAGCAGCCAAGAGTGGGCGGCCGGCTGGGAGCAGTACTTC. Protein sequence: CASSQEWAAGWEQYF.